Sequencing of this T cell receptor beta chain was carried out in a study of blood T cell repertoires in COVID-19 (dated by TCRdb to the early 2020s). The study in broad terms: Samples covering the acute and convalescent phases of COVID-19 were provided by collaborators in the United States, Italy and Spain. The repertoires were made available in a free public database intended to serve as a resource for research on the immune response to SARS-CoV-2. The samples were drawn from two sources: the first 160 participants of the ongoing ImmuneRACE study, and 1,254 subjects contributed by 6 global collaborators. The dataset comprised deeply sampled blood TCRbeta repertoires from subjects exposed to, actively infected with, or recovered from COVID-19. Nearly every sample came with metadata listing a de-identified subject ID, COVID-19 status, age in years and sex. HLA class I and class II types, where available, came from metadata supplied by the sample provider rather than from assay-based typing. The material from the prospective study consisted of cDNA or gDNA derived from T cells, B-cell-depleted T cells, or PBMCs.

A note on this clone: The target of this receptor is not known. No base-level quality is on record; no much larger clone is a single base apart.

Beyond this particular receptor, the publication reports: The quantity of clinical and demographic metadata differed by source and by participant and was supplied without curation.

The CDR3 sequence holds 14 residues, the cysteine and phenylalanine included. The only DNA kept is the CDR3, 42 bases in frame from the first base. CDR1 and CDR2, per the germline V gene (reference sequence), are SEHNR and FQNEAQ. The germline V end is reduced by 5 bases and the J end by 0 bases; junction bases left unmatched: 4. TCRbeta CDR3 regions were amplified from genomic DNA by means of the immunoSEQ Assay, a bias-controlled multiplex PCR. Per the original workflow: The number of nucleated cells in each sample was estimated from the amplification of reference gene primers within the assay. To quantify the absolute abundance of each unique TCRbeta CDR3 rearrangement, sequence reads were collapsed and filtered. For each sample, productive Simpson clonality was calculated as the square root of Simpson's diversity index across productive rearrangements. Imported from immuneACCESS, the table was reduced by TCRdb to in-frame sequences with V and J called. These copies leave out some clones; in studies compared against another copy, an unresolved V gene accounts for under half, and the cause of the remainder is not known. Clone size and V and J calls were adopted from that table, with D and trimming inferred from the DNA. The sample profile shows some 270,000 clones; around 90% of them were found once. The ten largest account for about 2% of the sample.

One collaborating source in Seattle enrolled patients while the patients were actively infected and followed the patients over time throughout the course of disease. The collaborating institutions used their own protocols to collect whole blood in K2EDTA tubes. For TCRbeta analysis, collaborator samples were shipped as frozen whole blood, as isolated PBMCs, or as DNA extracted from either sample type. Sequencing was carried out using peripheral blood. This sequence originates from a woman aged 60-70 years with COVID-19, enrolled during active disease. This receptor chain uses TRBV7-9 and TRBJ2-7; the junction holds 7 bases that match TRBD1. The CDR3 protein: CASSLWDSSYEQYF. The bases are TGTGCCAGCAGCCTTTGGGACAGCTCCTACGAGCAGTACTTC. Joined to the reference TRBV7-9 and TRBJ2-7 proteins, this CDR3 gives the full variable domain: DTGVSQNPRHKITKRGQNVTFRCDPISEHNRLYWYRQTLGQGPEFLTYFQNEAQLEKSRLLSDRFSAERPKGSFSTLEIQRTEQGDSAMYLCASSLWDSSYEQYFGPGTRLTVT.